This TCR beta chain was recorded in a study of shared clonotypes between healthy human individuals. The table came from immunoSEQ multiplex PCR; TCRdb's copy has only in-frame clones and leaves some out. This table holds some 490,000 clones, about 78% found once. The source is a woman in her thirties or forties in good health. Some clones in this sample may be carry-over from other donors' samples. Sample: PBMCs.

DNA for the CDR3: TGCAGCGTTGGTTTCACAGGGTATGGCTACACCTTC. Its translation is CSVGFTGYGYTF. J is TRBJ1-2 and V is TRBV29-1, with D perhaps matching TRBD1 (6 bases). Trimming took 4 bases from V and 5 from J, leaving 11 bases between them. The CDR3 consists of 12 residues. Germline assignment: CDR1 SQVTM and CDR2 ANQGSEA.